Described below is a single T cell receptor beta chain sequence and its context. This clone was recorded only once. The antigen it recognizes is unknown. The junction does not match germline at one end; this may be a read error. This record belongs to a study of a mutant IDH1 vaccine in newly diagnosed glioma (dated by TCRdb to the early 2020s). In terms of the full investigation: The roughly 33 treated patients were 62.5% male and around 40% female, with a mean age of around 40 years. Prior to enrollment, patients had been given standard therapy consisting of radiotherapy alone, temozolomide alone, or radiochemotherapy with temozolomide, with the combination given to most patients. Six visits were used for peripheral blood collection: V03 (baseline), V05, V07, V10, V12 and V13. Longitudinal TCRB deep sequencing was performed for about two dozen treated patients wherever samples were available for exploratory analyses. Overall study outcomes, separate from this receptor: Pseudoprogression seemed to be unrelated to changes in the top peripheral T cell clonotypes found by TCRB sequencing. Availability determined which PBMC samples were chosen for TCRB deep sequencing. Immune responses induced by the vaccine were seen in 90% to 95% of patients across multiple MHC alleles. According to the authors, sample limitations meant that analyses of patient blood samples could not be reproduced.

Receptor libraries were prepared by the immunoSEQ multiplex PCR assay. Rearranged TCR beta chain sequences were amplified with the hsTCRB Kit following the manufacturer's protocol. Sequencing of TCRB libraries was carried out on an Illumina MiSeq. The authors' pipeline ran thus. Demultiplexing, trimming and gene mapping were performed with the kit vendor's proprietary platform. TCRdb stores this immuneACCESS table with in-frame sequences only. Part of the clones is absent; in the studies checked, under half of the shortfall reflects unresolved V genes, and no reason is known for the rest. D and trimming were read from the DNA, whereas the V and J calls and clone size are those reported in that table. In all, the sample holds roughly 99,000 clones, and roughly 90% of those were seen once. Approximately 0.57% of the sample is taken by the ten largest. Explained via the paper, the time point label denotes: baseline, week 1 (first vaccination visit). In the paper's terms, the treatment or condition label means: pre-vaccination baseline after standard-of-care therapy. All donors had newly diagnosed IDH1-mutant astrocytomas of WHO grade 3 or 4 that showed loss of nuclear ATRX. The samples were drawn from NOA16, a multicentre, single-arm, open-label phase I trial in Germany that tested a mutant IDH1 peptide vaccine in humans for the first time. For immunogenicity testing, the blood drawn at visit V03 was used as the baseline sample. The DNeasy Blood and Tissue Kit was used to extract genomic DNA from EDTA blood for TCRB sequencing.

Taken from cysteine to phenylalanine, the CDR3 has 15 residues. Only the CDR3 region is kept as DNA, spanning 45 bases read in frame from base 1. The germline V gene supplies CDR1 MNHEY and CDR2 SVGAGI. This receptor was taken from a woman between 45 and 65 years old with glioma. This receptor chain uses TRBV6-5 and TRBJ1-1, and possibly TRBD1, on 6 matching bases. The material was PBMCs, obtained from a glioma patient treated with radiotherapy, temozolomide or both. The CDR3 region: CASSYWGGRATEAFF. In nucleotide form, the sequence is TGTGCCAGCAGCTACTGGGGGGGCAGGGCCACTGAAGCTTTCTTT.